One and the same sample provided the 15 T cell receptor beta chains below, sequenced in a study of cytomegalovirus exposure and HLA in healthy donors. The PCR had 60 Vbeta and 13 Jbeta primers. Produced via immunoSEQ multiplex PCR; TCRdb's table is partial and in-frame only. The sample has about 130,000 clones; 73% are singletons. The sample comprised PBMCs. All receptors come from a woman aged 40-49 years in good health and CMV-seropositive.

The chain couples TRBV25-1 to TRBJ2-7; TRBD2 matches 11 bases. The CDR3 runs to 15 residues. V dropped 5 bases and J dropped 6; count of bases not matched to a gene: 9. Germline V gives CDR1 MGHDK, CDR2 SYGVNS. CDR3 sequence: CASSRATSGNREQYF. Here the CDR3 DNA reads TGTGCCAGCAGTAGGGCGACTAGCGGGAATCGCGAGCAGTACTTC.

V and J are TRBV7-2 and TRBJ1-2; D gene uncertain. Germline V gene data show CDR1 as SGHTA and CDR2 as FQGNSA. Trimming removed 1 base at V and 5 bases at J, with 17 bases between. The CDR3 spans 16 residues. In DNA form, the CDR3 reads TGTGCCAGCAGCTTAGAGCGGAGGGCAATGGGGTATGGCTACACCTTC. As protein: CASSLERRAMGYGYTF.

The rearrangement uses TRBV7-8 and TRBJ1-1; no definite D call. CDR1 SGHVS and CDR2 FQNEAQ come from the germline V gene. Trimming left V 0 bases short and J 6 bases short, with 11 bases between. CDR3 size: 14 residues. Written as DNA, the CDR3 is TGTGCCAGCAGCTTAGCGCTAACGAGCGCTGAAGCTTTCTTT. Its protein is CASSLALTSAEAFF.

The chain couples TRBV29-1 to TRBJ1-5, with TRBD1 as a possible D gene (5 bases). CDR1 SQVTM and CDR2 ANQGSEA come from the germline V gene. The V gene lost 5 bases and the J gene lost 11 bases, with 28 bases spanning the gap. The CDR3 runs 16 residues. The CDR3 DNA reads TGCAGCGTTTCGTTTTTCTACCGACAGCTCCGAAGGGCCCAGCATTTT. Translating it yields CSVSFFYRQLRRAQHF.

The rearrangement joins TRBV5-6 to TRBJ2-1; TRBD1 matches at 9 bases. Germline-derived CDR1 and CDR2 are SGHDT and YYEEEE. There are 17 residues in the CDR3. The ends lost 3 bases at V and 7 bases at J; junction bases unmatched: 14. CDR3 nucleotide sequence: TGTGCCAGCAGCTGGGGACAGGGCTCAGATGGACCGAATGAGCAGTTCTTC. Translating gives CASSWGQGSDGPNEQFF.

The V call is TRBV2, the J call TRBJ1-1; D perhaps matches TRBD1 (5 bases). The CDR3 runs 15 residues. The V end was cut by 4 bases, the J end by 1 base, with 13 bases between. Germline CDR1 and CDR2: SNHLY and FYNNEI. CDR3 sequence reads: CASSGGGGTNTEAFF. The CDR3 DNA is TGTGCCAGCAGTGGGGGGGGTGGTACGAACACTGAAGCTTTCTTT.

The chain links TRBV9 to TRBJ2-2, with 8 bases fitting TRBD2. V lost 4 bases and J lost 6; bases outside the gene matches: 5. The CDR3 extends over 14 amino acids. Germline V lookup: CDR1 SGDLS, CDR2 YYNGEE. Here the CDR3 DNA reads TGTGCCAGCAGCCCGCGGCGGGAGGCCGGGGAGCTGTTTTTT. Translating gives CASSPRREAGELFF.

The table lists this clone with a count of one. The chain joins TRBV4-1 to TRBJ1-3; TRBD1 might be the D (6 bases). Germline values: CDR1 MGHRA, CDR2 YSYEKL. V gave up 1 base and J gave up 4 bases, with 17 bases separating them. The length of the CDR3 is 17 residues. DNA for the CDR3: TGCGCCAGCAGCCAAGGCCCGGCGGCAGGGGCCGGAAACACCATATATTTT. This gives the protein CASSQGPAAGAGNTIYF.

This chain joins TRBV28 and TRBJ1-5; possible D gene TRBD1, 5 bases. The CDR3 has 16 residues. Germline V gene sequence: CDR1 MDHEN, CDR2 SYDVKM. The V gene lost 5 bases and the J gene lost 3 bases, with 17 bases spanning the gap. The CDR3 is CASSQRFGAINQPQHF. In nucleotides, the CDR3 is TGTGCCAGCAGTCAGCGTTTTGGGGCCATCAATCAGCCCCAGCATTTT.

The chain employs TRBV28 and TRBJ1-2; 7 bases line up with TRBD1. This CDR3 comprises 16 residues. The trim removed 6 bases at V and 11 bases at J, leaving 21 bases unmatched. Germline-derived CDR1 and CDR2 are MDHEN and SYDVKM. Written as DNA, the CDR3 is TGTGCCAGCAGACTAGGGGGGACAGACGTAGGAAAGGGGTACACCTTC. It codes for CASRLGGTDVGKGYTF.

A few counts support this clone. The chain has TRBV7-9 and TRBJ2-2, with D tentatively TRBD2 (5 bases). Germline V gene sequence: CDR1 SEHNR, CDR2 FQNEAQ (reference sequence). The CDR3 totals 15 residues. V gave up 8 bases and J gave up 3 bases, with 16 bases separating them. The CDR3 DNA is TGTGCCAGCTGCCCCCCGGACTTTTACACCGGGGAGCTGTTTTTT. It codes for CASCPPDFYTGELFF.

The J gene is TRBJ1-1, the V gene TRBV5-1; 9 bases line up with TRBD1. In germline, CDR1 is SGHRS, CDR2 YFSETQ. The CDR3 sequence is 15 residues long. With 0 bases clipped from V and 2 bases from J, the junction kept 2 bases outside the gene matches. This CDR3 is CASSLEDRGNTEAFF. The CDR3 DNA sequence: TGCGCCAGCAGCTTGGAGGACAGGGGCAACACTGAAGCTTTCTTT.

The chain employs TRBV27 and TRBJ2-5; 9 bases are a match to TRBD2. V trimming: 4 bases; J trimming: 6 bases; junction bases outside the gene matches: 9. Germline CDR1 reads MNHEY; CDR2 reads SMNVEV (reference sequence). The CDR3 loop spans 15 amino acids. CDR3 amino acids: CASSSTSGAPQTQYF. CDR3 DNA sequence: TGTGCCAGCAGTTCGACTAGCGGAGCTCCGCAGACCCAGTACTTC.

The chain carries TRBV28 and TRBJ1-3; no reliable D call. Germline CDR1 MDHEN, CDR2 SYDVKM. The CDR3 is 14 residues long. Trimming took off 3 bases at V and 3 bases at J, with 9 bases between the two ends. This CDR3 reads CASSFPMSGNTIYF. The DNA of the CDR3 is TGTGCCAGCAGTTTCCCAATGAGTGGAAACACCATATATTTT.

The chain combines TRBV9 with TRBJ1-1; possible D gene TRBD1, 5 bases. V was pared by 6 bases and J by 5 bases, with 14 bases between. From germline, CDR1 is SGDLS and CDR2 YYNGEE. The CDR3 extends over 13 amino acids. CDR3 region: CASNPGGGTEAFF. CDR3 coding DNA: TGTGCCAGCAACCCGGGGGGTGGTACTGAAGCTTTCTTT.